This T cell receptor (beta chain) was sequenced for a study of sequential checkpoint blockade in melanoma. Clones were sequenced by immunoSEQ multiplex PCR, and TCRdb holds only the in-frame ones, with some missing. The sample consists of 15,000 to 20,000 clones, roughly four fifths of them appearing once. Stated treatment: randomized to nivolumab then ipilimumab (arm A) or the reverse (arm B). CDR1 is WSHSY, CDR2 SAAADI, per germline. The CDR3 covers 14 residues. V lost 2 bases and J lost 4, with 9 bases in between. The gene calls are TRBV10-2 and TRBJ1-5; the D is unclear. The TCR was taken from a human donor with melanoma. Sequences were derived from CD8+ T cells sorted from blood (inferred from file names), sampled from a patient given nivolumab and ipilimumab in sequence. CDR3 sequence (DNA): TGCGCCAGCAGTGAGGGGCAGGCGAATCAGCCCCAGCATTTT. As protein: CASSEGQANQPQHF.